The next 16 T cell receptor beta chains were all read from a single sample in a study of spatial heterogeneity in lung cancer. Points from the study as a whole: Tumor mutation counts were tracked by expanded intratumoral alpha and beta TCR counts.

TCRdb used MiXCR to reprocess the 5' RACE reads, holding one entry per CDR3 protein. In the table there are about 9,800 distinct CDR3 sequences, approximately 50% of which are singletons. Time point denoted: sample taken at primary tumor resection. Their antigens are not known. Specimen: lung tumor tissue, collected at surgery. The receptor source for this set is a female donor with early-stage non-small cell lung cancer.

Note on this clonotype: This beta chain is off target for a library built for alpha chains, so its abundance means little. The genes are TRBV6-5 and TRBJ2-2, with 8 bases matching TRBD1. Per the germline V gene, CDR1 is MNHEY and CDR2 is SVGAGI. J was trimmed by 6 bases and V by 6 bases; bases with no gene match: 3. The CDR3 length is 13 residues. CDR3 nucleotide sequence: TGTGCCAGCAGGGAGACAGGGGCCGGGGAGCTGTTTTTT. Its translation: CASRETGAGELFF.

Points on this clonotype: The size of this beta chain means little, since it is a stray read in a library made for alpha chains. The chain employs TRBV20-1 and TRBJ2-6, with D unresolved. CDR1 is DFQATT and CDR2 is SNEGSKA in the germline V gene (reference sequence). The ends were cut back, 8 bases at V and 4 bases at J, with 9 bases in the middle. The length of the CDR3 is 12 residues. CDR3 region: CSTQEGANVLTF. The DNA of the CDR3 is TGCAGTACCCAGGAGGGGGCCAACGTCCTGACTTTC.

Notes on this clonotype: With the library built for alpha chains, this beta chain is off target and its frequency is not meaningful. The V and J genes are TRBV11-2 and TRBJ1-2; no clear D. The length of the CDR3 is 12 residues. Germline lookup yields CDR1 SGHAT and CDR2 FQNNGV. V dropped 5 bases and J dropped 7 bases, with 11 bases sitting between them. The CDR3 DNA sequence: TGTGCCAGCAGCGTTAACAGCGGTGGCTACACCTTC. Translation gives CASSVNSGGYTF.

Notes on this clonotype: The library was prepared for alpha chains; this beta chain is a stray read, so its frequency means little. The chain couples TRBV29-1 to TRBJ2-4, with 8 positions matching TRBD1. Germline V lookup: CDR1 SQVTM, CDR2 ANQGSEA. J lost 9 bases, V lost 4 bases, and 5 bases had no gene match. The CDR3 loop spans 12 amino acids. The CDR3 region has the DNA TGCAGCGTTGTGGACAGGGCGATCATTCAGTACTTC. This sequence encodes CSVVDRAIIQYF.

Turning to this clonotype: A library made for alpha chains picked up this beta chain off target, so its size means little. The rearrangement links TRBV12-3 or TRBV12-4 to TRBJ1-4; no clear D gene. There are 13 residues in the CDR3. V was shortened by 5 bases and J by 5 bases, with 9 bases between the two germline ends. The CDR3, as DNA: TGTGCCAGCAGTCCACGGAGCAATGAAAAACTGTTTTTT. Its protein is CASSPRSNEKLFF.

Turning to this clonotype: This beta chain lies outside the target of a library built for alpha chains; its clone size means little. The chain links TRBV2 to TRBJ2-7, with a possible D match to TRBD1 (6 bases). The V gene lost 9 bases and the J gene lost 2 bases, with 14 bases spanning the gap. The CDR3 has 13 amino acids. Germline V CDR1 and CDR2: SNHLY, FYNNEI. The CDR3 nucleotides are TGTGCCAGTCGTCGAGGACAGCCCTACGAGCAGTACTTC. Its protein product is CASRRGQPYEQYF.

In the case of this clonotype: In a library made to pick up alpha chains, this beta chain is a stray read with a size that means little. The J gene is TRBJ1-2, the V gene TRBV25-1, with D unresolved. Germline assignment: CDR1 MGHDK and CDR2 SYGVNS. This CDR3 contains 13 residues. V was shortened by 6 bases and J by 4 bases, with 12 bases between the two germline ends. In DNA, the CDR3 is TGTGCCAGCAGACCCCGGTTCTTCTATGGCTACACCTTC. It translates to CASRPRFFYGYTF.

This clonotype counts as medium-sized. This beta chain lies outside the target of a library built for alpha chains; its clone size means little. The chain is built from TRBV4-2 and TRBJ2-1; D remains ambiguous. The CDR3 is made up of 15 amino acids. The V gene's germline CDR1 is LGHNA and CDR2 YNFKEQ. The V end lost 0 bases, the J end lost 7 bases, and 13 bases lay between the germline ends. CDR3 DNA: TGTGCCAGCAGCCAAGATGGAACAGAAGTGAATGAGCAGTTCTTC. It translates to CASSQDGTEVNEQFF.

For this clonotype: In a library made to pick up alpha chains, this beta chain is a stray read with a size that means little. V is TRBV7-9 and J is TRBJ1-1, with D possibly being TRBD1 (6 bases). Trimming removed 5 bases from V and 5 bases from J, with 12 bases in between. The CDR3 runs 13 residues. The germline gives CDR1 SEHNR, CDR2 FQNEAQ (reference sequence). CDR3 nucleotides: TGTGCCAGCAGCAGGGGGTATGGGACTGAAGCTTTCTTT. This gives the protein CASSRGYGTEAFF.

This clonotype showed up just a few times. For a library built for alpha chains, this beta chain is a stray read; little rests on its size. The chain couples TRBV6-5 to TRBJ1-2; no firm D call. Between the trimmed V and J ends, which lost 0 bases and 6 bases, there was a span of 8 bases. CDR3 size: 13 residues. Looked up from germline, CDR1 is MNHEY and CDR2 is SVGAGI. This CDR3 is CASSYSPRNGYTF. As DNA, the CDR3 is TGTGCCAGCAGTTACTCGCCCAGGAATGGCTACACCTTC.

Only a few counts were recorded for this clonotype. This beta chain is off target for a library built for alpha chains, so its abundance means little. The chain employs TRBV28 and TRBJ1-1, with D tentatively TRBD1 (6 bases). V shed 3 bases and J shed 10 bases, with 12 bases lying between them. Germline CDR1 and CDR2: MDHEN and SYDVKM. The length of the CDR3 is 12 residues. CDR3 amino acids: CASSFPRGGAFF. CDR3 coding DNA: TGTGCCAGCAGTTTCCCAAGGGGGGGAGCTTTCTTT.

Details on this clonotype: This beta chain represents an off-target read in a library built for alpha chains; its size is of limited meaning. The chain links TRBV5-5 to TRBJ2-2; D is tentatively TRBD1 or TRBD2 (5 bases each). CDR1 and CDR2 from the germline V gene are SGHKS and YYEKEE (reference sequence). This CDR3 is built from 16 residues. V was shortened by 4 bases and J by 1 base, with 14 bases between the two germline ends. The CDR3 nucleotides read TGTGCCAGCAGCGGGGGACGGACCTTGAACACCGGGGAGCTGTTTTTT. The encoded protein is CASSGGRTLNTGELFF.

A word on this clonotype: In a library made to pick up alpha chains, this beta chain is a stray read with a size that means little. The genes are TRBV28 and TRBJ2-3; TRBD1 might be the D (6 bases). From germline, CDR1 is MDHEN and CDR2 SYDVKM. V dropped 1 base and J dropped 4 bases, with 15 bases sitting between them. The CDR3 contains 16 residues. The CDR3 DNA reads TGTGCCAGCAGTTTATACACCCCAGGGGTGGCAGATACGCAGTATTTT. Protein product: CASSLYTPGVADTQYF.

A note on this clonotype: Since the library was made to target alpha chains, this beta chain is a stray read and its abundance is not meaningful. The chain recombines TRBV6-1 with TRBJ2-5; the D gene is possibly TRBD2 (6 bases). Germline assignment: CDR1 MNHNS and CDR2 SASEGT. Trimming removed 5 bases from V and 4 bases from J, with 14 bases in between. The CDR3 is made up of 14 amino acids. The CDR3: CASSWNGGGETQYF. In nucleotides, the CDR3 is TGTGCCAGCAGTTGGAACGGGGGAGGAGAGACCCAGTACTTC.

For this clonotype: A library made for alpha chains picked up this beta chain off target, so its size means little. This chain connects TRBV2 to TRBJ1-5; D is unresolved. V lost 6 bases and J 4 bases, leaving 4 bases between the germline ends. The CDR3 length is 11 residues. Germline values: CDR1 SNHLY, CDR2 FYNNEI. CDR3 sequence (DNA): TGTGCCAGCAGCTTAAATCAGCCCCAGCATTTT. Its translation: CASSLNQPQHF.

About this clonotype: This beta chain appears as a stray read in a library generated for alpha chains; its size is not informative. The chain employs TRBV28 and TRBJ1-2; 8 nucleotides line up with TRBD1. CDR1 and CDR2 from the germline V gene are MDHEN and SYDVKM. This CDR3 comprises 13 residues. V dropped 8 bases and J dropped 4; count of bases not matched to a gene: 6. Here the CDR3 DNA reads TGTGCCAGCCGGGACAGGTCCTTCTATGGCTACACCTTC. This sequence encodes CASRDRSFYGYTF.